These 18 T cell receptor beta chains share one sample of origin, sequenced in a study of shared clonotypes between healthy human individuals. Repertoires were generated with immunoSEQ multiplex PCR, while TCRdb's copy carries only in-frame clones and drops some. This sample has 2 million to 2.5 million clones; about 92% occur once, and the top ten carry approximately 0.4%. The sample consisted of naive CD4+ T cells from PBMCs. Subset indicated: CD45RA+ positively selected. Every receptor here comes from a man between 18 and 29 years old in good health. Some clones in this sample may be carry-over from other donors' samples.

CDR3 coding DNA: TGTGCCAGCAGTGAAGCGCTTATGCCCCGGGCTTTCTTT. Translation: CASSEALMPRAFF. The V and J genes are TRBV6-1 and TRBJ1-1; D unresolved. There are 13 residues in the CDR3. Germline CDR1 reads MNHNS; CDR2 reads SASEGT. V lost 0 bases, J lost 11 bases, and 13 bases lay in between.

The J gene is TRBJ2-5, the V gene TRBV5-1, with 10 bases matching TRBD2. CDR1 is SGHRS, CDR2 YFSETQ, per germline. There are 15 residues in the CDR3. J gave up 4 bases and V 1 base, and 4 bases lay outside the gene matches. CDR3 DNA: TGCGCCAGCAGCTTGAGTCAGCGGGAGGGAGAGACCCAGTACTTC. The encoded protein is CASSLSQREGETQYF.

To note about this clone: Other DNA sequences in this specimen translate into the identical CDR3. The chain uses TRBV2 and TRBJ2-5; D ambiguous. Per the germline V gene, CDR1 is SNHLY and CDR2 is FYNNEI. Trimming cost V 4 bases and J 4 bases, with 4 bases left between them. There are 11 residues in the CDR3. The CDR3 is CASSVGETQYF. In nucleotides, the CDR3 is TGTGCCAGCAGTGTGGGAGAGACCCAGTACTTC.

The CDR3 DNA reads TGTGCCAGCAGCCCCAGGGGGACGGGAGCTTTCTTT. It is translated as CASSPRGTGAFF. V usage is TRBV6-5 and J usage is TRBJ1-1; 7 bases line up with TRBD1. J lost 10 bases, V lost 6 bases, and 8 bases had no gene match. Germline assignment: CDR1 MNHEY and CDR2 SVGAGI. The CDR3 runs 12 residues.

The chain uses TRBV18 and TRBJ2-5; 7 nucleotides align to TRBD1. CDR3 length: 15 amino acids. The trim removed 3 bases at V and 7 bases at J, leaving 11 bases unmatched. In germline, CDR1 is KGHSH, CDR2 LQKENI. CDR3 nucleotide sequence: TGTGCCAGCTCACCGGTAGGGGGCGAGGATGGGACCCAGTACTTC. Translated, it gives CASSPVGGEDGTQYF.

The V and J genes are TRBV7-3 and TRBJ2-1; 9 bases align to TRBD2. The CDR3 spans 14 residues. From germline, CDR1 is SGHTA and CDR2 FQGTGA. Trimming removed 6 bases from V and 7 bases from J; junction bases left unmatched: 7. The CDR3 loop reads CASSLAGKMNEQFF. CDR3 DNA: TGTGCCAGCAGTCTAGCGGGAAAAATGAATGAGCAGTTCTTC.

Points on this clone: The identical CDR3 is also encoded by other nucleotide sequences in the sample. V gene TRBV30 combines with J gene TRBJ1-1; D is perhaps TRBD1 (6 bases). This CDR3 is 13 amino acids long. V lost 0 bases to trimming and J lost 4 bases, with 9 bases between them. Germline lookup yields CDR1 GTSNPN and CDR2 SVGIG (reference sequence). The CDR3 spells CAWSVQGLTEAFF. For the CDR3, the DNA is TGTGCCTGGAGTGTACAGGGACTCACTGAAGCTTTCTTT.

The V call is TRBV6-5, the J call TRBJ2-5, with 8 bases lining up with TRBD1. V shed 5 bases and J 3 bases; nucleotides not matched to a gene: 2. The CDR3 consists of 13 residues. Germline V gives CDR1 MNHEY, CDR2 SVGAGI. The chain's CDR3 is CASSPDREETQYF. The CDR3 DNA reads TGTGCCAGCAGTCCGGACAGGGAAGAGACCCAGTACTTC.

This sequence joins TRBV5-4 and TRBJ2-7; D is unclear. The germline CDR1 and CDR2 sequences are SGHNT and YYREEE (reference sequence). The CDR3 length is 14 residues. V lost 1 base to trimming and J lost 2 bases, with 10 bases between them. In nucleotides, the CDR3 is TGTGCCAGCAGCTTGAAGGGTTTAACCTACGAGCAGTACTTC. Amino acids: CASSLKGLTYEQYF.

V is TRBV4-1 and J is TRBJ1-2; D is unresolved. The CDR3 has 14 residues. Germline-derived CDR1 and CDR2 are MGHRA and YSYEKL. Trimming stripped 4 bases from V and 1 base from J, with 10 bases between. The CDR3 DNA reads TGCGCCAGCAGCCCCGGGCAGAATAACTATGGCTACACCTTC. Protein product: CASSPGQNNYGYTF.

This rearrangement joins TRBV29-1 to TRBJ1-3; weak D call: TRBD1 (5 bases). The CDR3 is 15 residues long. Germline assignment: CDR1 SQVTM and CDR2 ANQGSEA. Trimming pared 7 bases from V and 0 bases from J, leaving 16 bases between. CDR3 in amino acids: CSAGGMAGSGNTIYF. CDR3 coding DNA: TGCAGCGCCGGGGGGATGGCGGGCTCTGGAAACACCATATATTTT.

This clone has just a few counts. J is TRBJ1-5 and V is TRBV2; 10 nucleotides align to TRBD1. Trimming took 5 bases from V and 3 from J; bases not matched to a gene: 4. The CDR3 consists of 15 residues. From germline, CDR1 is SNHLY and CDR2 FYNNEI. CDR3 DNA sequence: TGTGCCAGCAGTATGGACAGGGGGACCAATCAGCCCCAGCATTTT. Amino acids: CASSMDRGTNQPQHF.

This clone was counted between two and nine times. This rearrangement joins TRBV4-3 to TRBJ1-1, with 7 bases identical to TRBD1. V lost 1 base and J lost 7; bases outside the gene matches: 3. This CDR3 contains 13 residues. Germline lookup yields CDR1 LGHNA and CDR2 YSLEER. Here the CDR3 reads CASSQGTGSEAFF. The CDR3 DNA sequence: TGCGCCAGCAGCCAAGGGACAGGCAGTGAAGCTTTCTTT.

In regard to this clone: This CDR3 is also generated by other DNA sequences in the sample. The chain uses TRBV6-5 and TRBJ1-1; D remains ambiguous. Trimming took 7 bases from V and 1 from J, leaving 10 bases between them. Germline loops: CDR1 MNHEY, CDR2 SVGAGI. This CDR3 is built from 13 residues. CDR3 amino acids: CASIKTGNTEAFF. DNA for the CDR3: TGTGCCAGCATCAAAACGGGGAACACTGAAGCTTTCTTT.

This chain connects TRBV4-1 to TRBJ1-2; no clear D. CDR1 is MGHRA and CDR2 is YSYEKL in the germline V gene. The V and J ends lost 1 base and 1 base respectively, with 10 bases between them. This CDR3 is built from 15 residues. CDR3 loop: CASSQGAQVNYGYTF. CDR3 in DNA: TGCGCCAGCAGCCAAGGTGCGCAGGTTAACTATGGCTACACCTTC.

This chain links TRBV11-3 with TRBJ2-2; D gene unclear. V dropped 5 bases and J dropped 2 bases, with 15 bases sitting between them. Germline lookup yields CDR1 SGHNT and CDR2 YENEEA. The CDR3 sequence is 16 residues long. The CDR3 loop reads CASSQRYGRNTGELFF. In nucleotides, the CDR3 is TGTGCCAGCAGCCAAAGGTATGGCAGAAACACCGGGGAGCTGTTTTTT.

The V call is TRBV7-9, the J call TRBJ1-4; D not certain. CDR3 length: 16 amino acids. Germline CDR1 and CDR2: SEHNR and FQNEAQ (reference sequence). The ends were cut back, 3 bases at V and 0 bases at J, with 11 bases in the middle. Here the CDR3 reads CASSFSRFATNEKLFF. Written as DNA, the CDR3 is TGTGCCAGCAGCTTCAGCCGTTTTGCAACTAATGAAAAACTGTTTTTT.

This chain connects TRBV7-2 to TRBJ2-1, with TRBD2 matching over 11 bases. The CDR3 is made up of 16 amino acids. The ends lost 5 bases at V and 6 bases at J; junction bases unmatched: 9. The germline V gene encodes CDR1 SGHTA and CDR2 FQGNSA. This CDR3 reads CASSRTTSGIFNEQFF. Written as DNA, the CDR3 is TGTGCCAGCAGCCGGACGACTAGCGGGATCTTCAATGAGCAGTTCTTC.